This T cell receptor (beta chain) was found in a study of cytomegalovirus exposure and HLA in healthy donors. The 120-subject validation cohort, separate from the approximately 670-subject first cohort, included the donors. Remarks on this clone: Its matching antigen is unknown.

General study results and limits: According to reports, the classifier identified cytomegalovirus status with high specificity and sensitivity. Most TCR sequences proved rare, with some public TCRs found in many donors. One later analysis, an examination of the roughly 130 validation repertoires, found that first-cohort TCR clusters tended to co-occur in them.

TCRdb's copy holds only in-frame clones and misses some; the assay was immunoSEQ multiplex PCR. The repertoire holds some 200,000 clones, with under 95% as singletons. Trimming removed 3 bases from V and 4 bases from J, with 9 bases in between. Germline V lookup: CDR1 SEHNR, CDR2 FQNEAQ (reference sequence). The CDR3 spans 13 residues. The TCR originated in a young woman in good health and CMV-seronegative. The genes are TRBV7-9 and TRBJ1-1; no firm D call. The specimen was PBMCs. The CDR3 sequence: CASSFASGTEAFF. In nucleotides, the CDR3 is TGTGCCAGCAGCTTTGCCTCGGGCACTGAAGCTTTCTTT.